The present entry profiles one T cell receptor (beta chain) with its context. The specificity of this receptor is unknown. No much larger clonotype is one base removed from it; base qualities were not supplied. V is shortened by 1 base, J by 0 bases, and the region joining them spans 14 bases. CDR1 and CDR2, per the germline V gene, are LGHNA and YSLEER. The CDR3 holds 17 amino acids from the cysteine to the phenylalanine. The read is trimmed to its CDR3 DNA, 51 bases read in frame from base 1. This sample was taken from a study of cytomegalovirus exposure and HLA in healthy donors (dated by TCRdb to 2016 to 2017). Looking at the study overall: According to a later analysis, the 120 or so validation repertoires were produced on the same platform as the 700 or so repertoires of the first cohort. The study aimed to test whether signatures of past pathogen exposure could be identified by cataloging public T cell receptors. In addition to the first cohort of several hundred subjects, a separate validation cohort of over 90 different subjects was used. To predict cytomegalovirus infection status, the study brought together high-throughput TCR immunosequencing, statistical association of individual TCRs with disease status, and machine learning. Overall study outcomes, separate from this receptor: Most TCR sequences were seen in very few donors, while some public TCRs were found in many individuals. Subsequent analysis determined that TCRs grouped into clusters in the first cohort also showed a tendency toward co-occurrence across the roughly 120 validation repertoires, and 90% to 95% of cluster scores exceeded 0. According to the authors, the approach could potentially be generalized to other disease states and immunological phenotypes. A few of the identified cytomegalovirus-associated TCR beta chains were confirmed in vitro to be specific for cytomegalovirus antigens. A later analysis had no HLA typing for the validation cohort, so co-occurrence there was scored across all 130 or so repertoires. The classifier was reported to diagnose cytomegalovirus status with high specificity and sensitivity in both the original cohort and the validation cohort. The study gave a list of about 170 TCR beta chains associated with cytomegalovirus.

The donors were included in the validation cohort of over a hundred subjects, a group kept apart from the approximately 670-subject first cohort. Libraries came from the immunoSEQ multiplex PCR assay. On the authors' methods: A statistical classification framework was developed to diagnose cytomegalovirus status using the catalog of TCR beta chain sequences. Here the immuneACCESS table is served through TCRdb, limited to in-frame sequences with V and J called. Missing clones are a known gap in these copies; in checked studies unresolved V genes cover under half, and the rest lacks a known reason. V, J and clone size were drawn from that table, and D and trimming were deduced from the DNA. In all, the sample holds about 150,000 clones, and more than 70% of those were seen once. The ten biggest clones cover approximately 2% of the sample.

The receptor comes from a human donor in good health. Input material: PBMCs. The V and J genes are TRBV4-3 and TRBJ2-3; the D segment cannot be called with confidence. The CDR3 region has the sequence CASSQGPRDFSTDTQYF. Here is the DNA: TGCGCCAGCAGCCAAGGCCCACGCGATTTCAGCACAGATACGCAGTATTTT.